The 20 T cell receptor beta chains presented below share a single source sample, sequenced in a study of blood T cells in healthy people across ages. Next came a second PCR, run for about 6 to 12 cycles, which used a sample-barcoded 5' primer along with a J-beta primer mix. MiXCR was run by TCRdb on the 5' RACE reads, yielding one entry per CDR3 protein. This table has around 870,000 distinct CDR3 sequences, more than 25% appearing once. Sample: blood. These receptors were taken from a woman of 80 years or more in good health.

Comments on this clonotype: A much more abundant neighbour one base away suggests this may be a read error. This chain links TRBV10-3 with TRBJ1-4; TRBD1 might be the D (5 bases). Germline loops: CDR1 ENHRY, CDR2 SYGVKD. CDR3 length: 13 residues. The CDR3 DNA follows: TGTGCCATCGGTGACGGGACTTCCGAATCACTGTTTTTT. Protein sequence: CAIGDGTSESLFF.

The J gene is TRBJ2-5, the V gene TRBV29-1; TRBD2 might be the D (6 bases). CDR1 SQVTM and CDR2 ANQGSEA come from the germline V gene. V was clipped by 0 bases and J by 11 bases, with 28 bases between them. The CDR3 spans 17 residues. As DNA, the CDR3 is TGCAGCGTTGAAGATCATGGGGAGGCCAGCTCCTACAATGAGCAGTACTTC. Translation gives CSVEDHGEASSYNEQYF.

The chain carries TRBV2 and TRBJ2-6; D may be TRBD1 or TRBD2 (5 bases each). The CDR3 has 15 residues. The V end lost 4 bases, the J end lost 2 bases, and 9 bases lay between the germline ends. In germline, CDR1 is SNHLY, CDR2 FYNNEI. CDR3: CASSAMGAGANVLTF. The CDR3 bases are TGTGCCAGCAGTGCAATGGGGGCTGGGGCCAACGTCCTGACTTTC.

Regarding this clonotype: A much larger clone differs from this one at a single base, so this may be a read error. The rearrangement links TRBV27 to TRBJ2-7; D is undetermined. Trimming took 3 bases from V and 1 from J, leaving 10 bases between them. Germline CDR1 MNHEY, CDR2 SMNVEV (reference sequence). This CDR3 is built from 14 residues. CDR3 bases: TGTGCCAGCAGTTTGGGGTTGTGGTCCTACGAGCAGTACTTC. Amino acids: CASSLGLWSYEQYF.

The rearrangement joins TRBV14 to TRBJ2-3, with a possible D match to TRBD1 (6 bases). This CDR3 is built from 16 residues. Deletions cut 2 bases from V and 8 bases from J, with 20 bases between. Germline loops: CDR1 SGHDN, CDR2 FVKESK. CDR3: CASSQPGQGNWGTQYF. CDR3 in DNA: TGTGCCAGCAGCCAACCGGGACAAGGCAACTGGGGTACGCAGTATTTT.

This clonotype was seen at least ten times. This chain connects TRBV10-3 to TRBJ2-7, with TRBD1 identical over 10 bases. J gave up 3 bases and V 9 bases, and 2 bases lay outside the gene matches. Germline CDR1 is ENHRY and CDR2 is SYGVKD. The CDR3 has 12 residues. The CDR3 spells CAIGDRGYEQYF. CDR3 nucleotide sequence: TGTGCCATAGGGGACAGGGGCTACGAGCAGTACTTC.

The CDR3 reads CASSQDLSAVDTF. CDR3 nucleotides: TGTGCCAGCAGCCAAGATCTGTCAGCCGTCGACACCTTC. J is TRBJ1-2 and V is TRBV14; D uncertain. The CDR3 runs to 13 residues. V was shortened by 0 bases and J by 12 bases, with 14 bases between the two germline ends. Germline loops: CDR1 SGHDN, CDR2 FVKESK.

This clonotype was seen many times. This chain joins TRBV12-3 or TRBV12-4 and TRBJ2-5; D gene uncertain. Trimming left V 3 bases short and J 2 bases short, with 13 bases between. The CDR3 loop spans 15 amino acids. CDR3 protein: CASSFAAPIQETQYF. CDR3 in DNA: TGTGCCAGCAGTTTTGCAGCGCCGATTCAAGAGACCCAGTACTTC.

A remark on this clonotype: Given a much more abundant clone one base away, this may be a read error. V is TRBV6-1 and J is TRBJ2-7, with no clear D. This CDR3 comprises 13 residues. Trimming cost V 3 bases and J 3 bases, with 9 bases left between them. Germline CDR1 is MNHNS and CDR2 is SASEGT. CDR3 in DNA: TGTGCCAGCAGTGATGGCAGTGTCTACGAGCAGTACTTC. Translating gives CASSDGSVYEQYF.

The chain uses TRBV5-5 and TRBJ2-5, with 10 bases matching TRBD1. The CDR3 has 15 residues. V lost 4 bases, J lost 7 bases, and 10 bases stayed unmatched. Germline loops: CDR1 SGHKS, CDR2 YYEKEE (reference sequence). The DNA for the CDR3 is TGTGCCAGCAGCCCCGGGACAGGGGTACAGGGGACCCAGTACTTC. It translates to CASSPGTGVQGTQYF. Full variable domain (rest looked up from reference TRBV5-5 and TRBJ2-5): DAGVTQSPTHLIKTRGQQVTLRCSPISGHKSVSWYQQVLGQGPQFIFQYYEKEERGRGNFPDRFSARQFPNYSSELNVNALLLGDSALYLCASSPGTGVQGTQYFGPGTRLLVL.

This clonotype appeared many times. V and J are TRBV10-3 and TRBJ2-5; 8 bases agree with TRBD2. Germline V gene sequence: CDR1 ENHRY, CDR2 SYGVKD. With V trimmed by 2 bases and J by 6 bases, 5 bases remained unmatched. This CDR3 comprises 14 residues. CDR3 DNA: TGTGCCATCAGTGAGGTAGCGGGGAGGAAGACCCAGTACTTC. Translation gives CAISEVAGRKTQYF.

As concerns this clonotype: This may arise from a read error, as a much more abundant clone is one base away. This chain uses TRBV28 with TRBJ2-5; D is undetermined. This CDR3 comprises 13 residues. Germline V gene data show CDR1 as MDHEN and CDR2 as SYDVKM. V gave up 9 bases and J gave up 1 base, with 12 bases separating them. The CDR3 sequence is CARGRWPQETQYF. The CDR3 coding sequence is TGTGCCAGGGGAAGATGGCCCCAAGAGACCCAGTACTTC. Full variable domain (outside the CDR3, taken from reference TRBV28 and TRBJ2-5): DVKVTQSSRYLVKRTGEKVFLECVQDMDHENMFWYRQDPGLGLRLIYFSYDVKMKEKGDIPEGYSVSREKKERFSLILESASTNQTSMYLCARGRWPQETQYFGPGTRLLVL.

In this sample, this clonotype turned up many times. This rearrangement joins TRBV6-1 to TRBJ2-1; 16 bases agree with TRBD2. From germline, CDR1 is MNHNS and CDR2 SASEGT. The CDR3 runs to 18 residues. With 4 bases clipped from V and 6 bases from J, the junction kept 9 bases outside the gene matches. This CDR3 reads CASSGGGLAGGPSNEQFF. The CDR3 region has the DNA TGTGCCAGCAGTGGAGGGGGACTAGCGGGGGGGCCTAGCAATGAGCAGTTCTTC.

This clonotype was picked up a small number of times. A much larger clone lies one base from this, so it may be a read error. The rearrangement links TRBV20-1 to TRBJ1-2; 7 bases agree with TRBD1. Germline V lookup: CDR1 DFQATT, CDR2 SNEGSKA (reference sequence). The trim removed 3 bases at V and 6 bases at J, leaving 7 bases unmatched. CDR3 length equals 13 residues. The CDR3 reads CSARPGQNHGYTF. The DNA of the CDR3 is TGCAGTGCTAGGCCGGGACAGAACCATGGCTACACCTTC.

Turning to this clonotype: A much larger clone differs by one base, so this may be a read error. CDR3 region: CASSDWGSYNEQFF. The CDR3 DNA reads as TGTGCCAGCAGCGATTGGGGGTCCTACAATGAGCAGTTCTTC. This rearrangement joins TRBV6-6 to TRBJ2-1, with D perhaps TRBD1 or TRBD2 (5 bases each). Trimming took off 6 bases at V and 1 base at J, with 10 bases between the two ends. The CDR3 length is 14 residues. Germline CDR1 reads MNHNY; CDR2 reads SVGAGI (reference sequence).

A remark on this clonotype: The junction does not match germline at one end; this may be a read error. The V call is TRBV9, the J call TRBJ1-5, with 10 positions matching TRBD1. This CDR3 spans 15 amino acids. Germline lookup yields CDR1 SGDLS and CDR2 YYNGEE. CDR3 in amino acids: CTSSVGTGANQPQHF. The CDR3 DNA reads as TGTACCAGCAGCGTAGGGACAGGGGCAAATCAGCCCCAGCATTTT.

This clonotype was seen a handful of times. The rearrangement links TRBV6-6 to TRBJ1-1; 9 bases are a match to TRBD1. Germline CDR1 and CDR2: MNHNY and SVGAGI (reference sequence). CDR3 length equals 15 residues. The V segment lost 0 bases and the J segment 6 bases; nucleotides outside the gene matches: 5. The DNA of the CDR3 is TGTGCCAGCAGTTACTCGACAGGGGGTTTCTCTGAAGCTTTCTTT. Translation: CASSYSTGGFSEAFF.

In this sample, this clonotype turned up many times. This rearrangement joins TRBV7-8 to TRBJ1-2; D is unclear. The CDR3 consists of 12 residues. Germline CDR1 SGHVS, CDR2 FQNEAQ. Trimming shortened V by 4 bases and J by 8 bases, and 11 bases separated the two germline ends. CDR3: CASSSRSWGYTF. In nucleotides, the CDR3 is TGTGCCAGCAGCTCAAGATCGTGGGGCTACACCTTC.

This clonotype was picked up a small number of times. This chain joins TRBV5-8 and TRBJ2-1; possible D gene TRBD1, 7 bases. The CDR3 is 14 residues long. Trimming shortened V by 3 bases and J by 12 bases, and 19 bases separated the two germline ends. Germline CDR1 SGHTS, CDR2 YDEGEE. CDR3 DNA sequence: TGTGCCAGCAGCTCCTATCGGGCCCAGGGGGGGCAGTTCTTC. This translates into CASSSYRAQGGQFF. The whole variable domain, filled in from reference TRBV5-8 and TRBJ2-1, reads EAGVTQSPTHLIKTRGQQATLRCSPISGHTSVYWYQQALGLGLQFLLWYDEGEERNRGNFPPRFSGRQFPNYSSELNVNALELEDSALYLCASSSYRAQGGQFFGPGTRLTVL.

The gene calls are TRBV7-9 and TRBJ2-5; 7 bases are a match to TRBD2. The J call may not be correct, given that the DNA end is closer to TRBJ2-7. Germline CDR1 SEHNR, CDR2 FQNEAQ (reference sequence). The CDR3 runs to 14 residues. CDR3 sequence reads: CASSPWGGENEQYF. CDR3 coding DNA: TGTGCCAGCAGCCCGTGGGGAGGGGAGAACGAGCAGTACTTC.